This T cell receptor beta chain was profiled in a study of identical twins. One entry per CDR3 protein, called by TCRdb with MiXCR from the 5' RACE reads. This table has roughly 290,000 distinct CDR3 sequences, under 9% appearing once. Per germline, CDR1 MGHDK and CDR2 SYGVNS. The CDR3 spans 18 residues. Trimming took off 0 bases at V and 2 bases at J, with 18 bases between the two ends. This clonotype came up many times. Its antigen is not known. Whole-study findings and limits: Abundant beta clonotypes from cord blood bore fewer insertions; memory repertoires lacked this pattern. Invariant MAIT and iNKT cells are populations that could partly confound zero-insertion analyses.

These data are also associated with another study on yellow fever vaccine responses in identical twins.

The gene calls are TRBV25-1 and TRBJ2-3, with D unresolved. The sample was memory (CD45RO+) T cells sorted from blood. The receptor was derived from a woman aged 18-29 years in good health. The CDR3 here is CASSEYVPPPGYTDTQYF. The CDR3 DNA reads as TGTGCCAGCAGTGAATATGTCCCTCCCCCTGGGTACACAGATACGCAGTATTTT. The variable domain in full, completed from reference TRBV25-1 and TRBJ2-3, reads EADIYQTPRYLVIGTGKKITLECSQTMGHDKMYWYQQDPGMELHLIHYSYGVNSTEKGDLSSESTVSRIRTEHFPLTLESARPSHTSQYLCASSEYVPPPGYTDTQYFGPGTRLTVL.